These 21 T cell receptor beta chains were sequenced from one sample in a study of tumor T cells in aggressive B-cell lymphoma. The assay was immunoSEQ multiplex PCR, and TCRdb's table has in-frame clones only and misses some. The sample includes around 8,400 clones, approximately 82% of them seen just once. Sequenced: tumor tissue. All receptors derive from an adult with diffuse large B cell lymphoma.

The chain is built from TRBV10-3 and TRBJ2-5; TRBD2 aligns across 7 bases. J was trimmed by 6 bases and V by 2 bases; bases with no gene match: 6. Germline values: CDR1 ENHRY, CDR2 SYGVKD. The length of the CDR3 is 14 residues. The CDR3 is CAISEVGEGQTQYF. The CDR3 DNA reads as TGTGCCATCAGTGAGGTTGGGGAGGGACAGACCCAGTACTTC.

This chain uses TRBV18 with TRBJ1-2; TRBD1 agrees at 9 bases. This CDR3 contains 13 residues. V lost 5 bases to trimming and J lost 7 bases; unmatched junction nucleotides: 5. From germline, CDR1 is KGHSH and CDR2 LQKENI. The CDR3 sequence is CASSITGGRGYTF. DNA for the CDR3: TGTGCCAGCTCAATAACAGGGGGCCGTGGCTACACCTTC.

The chain links TRBV7-9 to TRBJ2-7; the D is unclear. V lost 2 bases to trimming and J lost 2 bases, with 10 bases between them. Germline V lookup: CDR1 SEHNR, CDR2 FQNEAQ (reference sequence). The CDR3 has 14 residues. The CDR3: CASSLPLLTYEQYF. The CDR3 DNA follows: TGTGCCAGCAGCTTACCCCTACTAACCTACGAGCAGTACTTC.

The chain combines TRBV18 with TRBJ2-1; 8 nucleotides match TRBD1. The CDR3 extends over 14 amino acids. Trimming cost V 2 bases and J 8 bases; bases outside gene matches: 5. CDR1 and CDR2 from the germline V gene are KGHSH and LQKENI. For the CDR3, the DNA is TGTGCCAGCTCACCAGGACAGGGTTTTGATGAGCAGTTCTTC. This gives the protein CASSPGQGFDEQFF.

The gene calls are TRBV7-2 and TRBJ1-6, with 7 bases aligning to TRBD1. The CDR3 spans 14 residues. J lost 9 bases, V lost 6 bases, and 8 bases had no gene match. The germline V gene has CDR1 SGHTA and CDR2 FQGNSA. The CDR3 DNA follows: TGTGCCAGCAGTAGGCCAGGGGGTTTTTCACCCCTCCACTTT. This sequence encodes CASSRPGGFSPLHF. Full variable domain (rest looked up from reference TRBV7-2 and TRBJ1-6): GAGVSQSPSNKVTEKGKDVELRCDPISGHTALYWYRQSLGQGLEFLIYFQGNSAPDKSGLPSDRFSAERTGGSVSTLTIQRTQQEDSAVYLCASSRPGGFSPLHFGNGTRLTVT.

This rearrangement joins TRBV10-3 to TRBJ2-5, with 10 nucleotides matching TRBD2. Germline-derived CDR1 and CDR2 are ENHRY and SYGVKD. V lost 6 bases and J lost 5; bases outside the gene matches: 3. The CDR3 is 13 residues long. The CDR3 region is CAISLAGVETQYF. Here the CDR3 DNA reads TGTGCCATCAGCCTAGCGGGAGTGGAGACCCAGTACTTC.

The chain joins TRBV29-1 to TRBJ2-1, with 8 positions matching TRBD1. Trimming took 1 base from V and 4 from J; bases not matched to a gene: 9. The germline V gene has CDR1 SQVTM and CDR2 ANQGSEA. This CDR3 has 16 amino acids. CDR3 in amino acids: CSVEAGQGAMYNEQFF. The DNA of the CDR3 is TGCAGCGTTGAAGCTGGTCAGGGGGCGATGTACAATGAGCAGTTCTTC.

The chain joins TRBV7-8 to TRBJ1-2, with 7 bases matching TRBD1. V lost 3 bases and J lost 3; bases outside the gene matches: 1. The germline CDR1 and CDR2 sequences are SGHVS and FQNEAQ. This CDR3 has 13 residues. CDR3 region: CASSFGTDYGYTF. CDR3 sequence (DNA): TGTGCCAGCAGCTTTGGGACAGACTATGGCTACACCTTC. The full variable domain, its missing parts supplied by reference TRBV7-8 and TRBJ1-2, is GAGVSQSPRYKVAKRGQDVALRCDPISGHVSLFWYQQALGQGPEFLTYFQNEAQLDKSGLPSDRFFAERPEGSVSTLKIQRTQQEDSAVYLCASSFGTDYGYTFGSGTRLTVV.

The rearrangement links TRBV29-1 to TRBJ2-7, with D perhaps TRBD1 (6 bases). There are 13 residues in the CDR3. Trimming left V 7 bases short and J 5 bases short, with 18 bases between. Germline values: CDR1 SQVTM, CDR2 ANQGSEA. The CDR3 DNA sequence: TGCAGCGCCGGCAGGGGCAAGCTGGACGAGCAGTACTTC. It yields the protein CSAGRGKLDEQYF.

On this clone itself: Germline is not matched at one junction end, which may reflect a read error. The chain is built from TRBV7-7 and TRBJ2-2; 9 positions match TRBD2. Germline V gives CDR1 SSHAT, CDR2 FNYEAQ (reference sequence). The CDR3 contains 15 residues. The CDR3 nucleotides read TGTGCTAGCAGCTTAACCCTAGCGGGGACCGGGAAGCTGTTTTTT. This sequence encodes CASSLTLAGTGKLFF.

In its sample, this clone was seen a few times. The chain joins TRBV14 to TRBJ2-2; no clear D. The CDR3 sequence is 14 residues long. From germline, CDR1 is SGHDN and CDR2 FVKESK. Trimming took off 3 bases at V and 3 bases at J, with 8 bases between the two ends. CDR3 in DNA: TGTGCCAGCAGCCATTTGGCCTACACCGGGGAGCTGTTTTTT. It translates to CASSHLAYTGELFF. Full variable domain (outside the CDR3, taken from reference TRBV14 and TRBJ2-2): EAGVTQFPSHSVIEKGQTVTLRCDPISGHDNLYWYRRVMGKEIKFLLHFVKESKQDESGMPNNRFLAERTGGTYSTLKVQPAELEDSGVYFCASSHLAYTGELFFGEGSRLTVL.

This chain connects TRBV7-2 to TRBJ2-1, with a possible D match to TRBD2 (6 bases). V was pared by 5 bases and J by 0 bases, with 14 bases between. The germline V gene encodes CDR1 SGHTA and CDR2 FQGNSA. The CDR3 is 16 residues long. The CDR3 spells CASSPRLGGSYNEQFF. In DNA, the CDR3 is TGTGCCAGCAGCCCTCGACTGGGAGGCTCCTACAATGAGCAGTTCTTC.

This clone has a handful of counts. The rearrangement links TRBV19 to TRBJ2-1, with TRBD2 matching 11 bases. With V trimmed by 3 bases and J by 3 bases, 4 bases remained unmatched. Germline CDR1 is LNHDA and CDR2 is SQIVND (reference sequence). The CDR3 is 16 amino acids. CDR3: CASSMEGLAVYNEQFF. The CDR3 coding sequence is TGTGCCAGTAGTATGGAGGGACTAGCGGTCTACAATGAGCAGTTCTTC.

Regarding this clone: This sample includes further DNA sequences coding for the same CDR3. The gene calls are TRBV5-4 and TRBJ2-3; the match to TRBD1 covers 8 bases. This CDR3 is 17 amino acids long. Germline trimming cut 3 bases from V and 0 bases from J; bases unmatched to any gene: 9. The V gene's germline CDR1 is SGHNT and CDR2 YYREEE (reference sequence). CDR3 DNA sequence: TGTGCCAGCAGCTGGGGGGTGGGACAGGCAAGCACAGATACGCAGTATTTT. This encodes CASSWGVGQASTDTQYF.

The gene calls are TRBV4-1 and TRBJ2-7; 11 bases map to TRBD2. J lost 0 bases, V lost 1 base, and 2 bases had no gene match. CDR1 MGHRA and CDR2 YSYEKL come from the germline V gene. This CDR3 has 16 amino acids. The CDR3 coding sequence is TGCGCCAGCAGCCAAGGAGGACTAGCGGGCTCCTACGAGCAGTACTTC. Translating it yields CASSQGGLAGSYEQYF.

This clone is a singleton in its sample. The chain has TRBV27 and TRBJ1-5, with TRBD1 matching over 7 bases. V was pared by 5 bases and J by 9 bases, with 7 bases of the junction left unmatched. The CDR3 spans 13 residues. Germline assignment: CDR1 MNHEY and CDR2 SMNVEV (reference sequence). The CDR3 DNA reads as TGTGCCAGCAGTCCCGGACAGGATCTGCCCCAGCATTTT. Protein product: CASSPGQDLPQHF.

The chain couples TRBV5-4 to TRBJ2-7; the match to TRBD2 covers 8 bases. CDR1 is SGHNT and CDR2 is YYREEE in the germline V gene (reference sequence). The CDR3 contains 15 residues. V was pared by 0 bases and J by 6 bases, with 8 bases of the junction left unmatched. CDR3 in amino acids: CASSLGAGDLGEQYF. DNA for the CDR3: TGTGCCAGCAGCTTGGGAGCGGGAGATCTAGGCGAGCAGTACTTC.

This clone is judged large. This sequence joins TRBV7-9 and TRBJ2-2; possible D gene TRBD2, 5 bases. The V gene's germline CDR1 is SEHNR and CDR2 FQNEAQ (reference sequence). V dropped 3 bases and J dropped 7 bases, with 9 bases sitting between them. The length of the CDR3 is 13 residues. CDR3 sequence reads: CASSFARGGELFF. The CDR3 DNA sequence: TGTGCCAGCAGCTTCGCCCGGGGCGGGGAGCTGTTTTTT.

The chain uses TRBV15 and TRBJ1-1; TRBD1 agrees at 11 bases. The V segment lost 5 bases and the J segment 4 bases; nucleotides outside the gene matches: 3. In germline, CDR1 is LNHNV, CDR2 YYDKDF (reference sequence). The CDR3 sequence is 14 residues long. CDR3 amino acids: CATSHGTGGTEAFF. The DNA of the CDR3 is TGTGCCACCAGCCACGGGACAGGGGGCACTGAAGCTTTCTTT.

This clone appeared once. The chain uses TRBV7-8 and TRBJ2-3; unclear D gene. The CDR3 loop spans 15 amino acids. The ends were cut back, 6 bases at V and 5 bases at J, with 18 bases in the middle. Germline loops: CDR1 SGHVS, CDR2 FQNEAQ. CDR3 loop: CASRQRTALKDTQYF. In DNA form, the CDR3 reads TGTGCCAGCAGACAACGAACAGCCTTGAAAGATACGCAGTATTTT.

V and J are TRBV10-3 and TRBJ2-7; unclear D gene. The ends were cut back, 2 bases at V and 3 bases at J, with 14 bases in the middle. CDR1 and CDR2 (germline): ENHRY, SYGVKD. This CDR3 has 15 amino acids. DNA for the CDR3: TGTGCCATCAGTGAGCAGGATCTGTCCTTCTACGAGCAGTACTTC. Residues: CAISEQDLSFYEQYF.